This T cell receptor (beta chain) derives from a study of OX40 agonist ivuxolimab in advanced cancers. Across the study: Partial responses were observed in three patients, of whom one had hepatocellular carcinoma and two had cutaneous melanoma.

This clone has only one observation. The CDR3 sequence is 13 residues long. Trimming at V came to 4 bases and at J to 3 bases, leaving 3 bases not matched to a gene. Looked up from germline, CDR1 is LGHNA and CDR2 is YNFKEQ. Profiled with immunoSEQ multiplex PCR; TCRdb holds only in-frame clones, not every one. The table has roughly 42,000 clones, around 90% seen once. The sequence was collected from an adult with an advanced solid tumor such as melanoma, head and neck, liver or kidney cancer. V usage is TRBV4-2 and J usage is TRBJ2-7, with 7 positions matching TRBD1. Sequences were derived from CD4+ or CD8+ T cells sorted from blood, sampled in a trial of the OX40 agonist ivuxolimab. The CDR3 loop reads CASSPGTVYEQYF. The CDR3 DNA reads TGTGCCAGCAGCCCCGGGACAGTCTACGAGCAGTACTTC.